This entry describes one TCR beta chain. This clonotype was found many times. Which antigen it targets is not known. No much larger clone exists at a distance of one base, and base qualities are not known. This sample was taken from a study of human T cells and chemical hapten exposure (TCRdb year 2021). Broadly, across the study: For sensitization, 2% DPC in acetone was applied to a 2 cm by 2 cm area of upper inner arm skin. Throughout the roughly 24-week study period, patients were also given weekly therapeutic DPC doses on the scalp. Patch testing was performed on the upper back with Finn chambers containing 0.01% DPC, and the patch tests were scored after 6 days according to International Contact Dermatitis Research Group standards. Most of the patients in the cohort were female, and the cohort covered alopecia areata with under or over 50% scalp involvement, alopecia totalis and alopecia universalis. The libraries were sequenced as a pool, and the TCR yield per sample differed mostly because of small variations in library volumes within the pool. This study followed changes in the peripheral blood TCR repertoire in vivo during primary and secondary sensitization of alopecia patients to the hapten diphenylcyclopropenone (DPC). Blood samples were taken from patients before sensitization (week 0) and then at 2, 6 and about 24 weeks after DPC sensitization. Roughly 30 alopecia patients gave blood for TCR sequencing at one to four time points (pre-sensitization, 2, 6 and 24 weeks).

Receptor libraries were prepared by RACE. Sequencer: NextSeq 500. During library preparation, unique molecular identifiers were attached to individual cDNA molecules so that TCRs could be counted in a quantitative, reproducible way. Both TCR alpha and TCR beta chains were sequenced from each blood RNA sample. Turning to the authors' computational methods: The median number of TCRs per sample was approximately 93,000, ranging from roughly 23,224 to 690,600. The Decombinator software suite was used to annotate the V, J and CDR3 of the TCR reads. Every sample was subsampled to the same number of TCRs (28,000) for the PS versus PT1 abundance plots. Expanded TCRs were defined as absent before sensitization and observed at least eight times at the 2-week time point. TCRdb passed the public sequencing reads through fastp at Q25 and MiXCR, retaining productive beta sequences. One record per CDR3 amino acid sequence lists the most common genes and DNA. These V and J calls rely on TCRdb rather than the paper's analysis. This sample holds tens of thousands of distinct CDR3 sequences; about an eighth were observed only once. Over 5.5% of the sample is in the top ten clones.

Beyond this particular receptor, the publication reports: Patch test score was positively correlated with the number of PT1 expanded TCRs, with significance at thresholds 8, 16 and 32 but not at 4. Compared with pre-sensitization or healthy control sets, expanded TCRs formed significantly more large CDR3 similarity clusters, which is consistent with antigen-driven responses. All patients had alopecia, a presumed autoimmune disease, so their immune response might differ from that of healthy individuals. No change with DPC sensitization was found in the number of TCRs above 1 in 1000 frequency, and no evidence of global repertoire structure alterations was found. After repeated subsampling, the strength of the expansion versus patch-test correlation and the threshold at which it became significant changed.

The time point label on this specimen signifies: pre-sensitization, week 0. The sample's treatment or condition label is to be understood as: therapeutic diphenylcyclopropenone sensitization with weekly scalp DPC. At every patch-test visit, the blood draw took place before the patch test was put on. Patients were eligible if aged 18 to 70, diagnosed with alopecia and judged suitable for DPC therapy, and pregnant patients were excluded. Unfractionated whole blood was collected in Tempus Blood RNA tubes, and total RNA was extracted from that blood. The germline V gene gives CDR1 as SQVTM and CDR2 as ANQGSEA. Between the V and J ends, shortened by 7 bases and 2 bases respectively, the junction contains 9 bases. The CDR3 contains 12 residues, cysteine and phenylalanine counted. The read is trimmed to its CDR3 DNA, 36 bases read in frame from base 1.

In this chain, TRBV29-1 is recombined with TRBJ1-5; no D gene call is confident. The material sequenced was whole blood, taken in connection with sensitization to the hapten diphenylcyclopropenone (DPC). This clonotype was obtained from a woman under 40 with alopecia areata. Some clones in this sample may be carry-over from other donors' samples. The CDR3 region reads CSAVWGNQPQHF. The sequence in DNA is TGCAGCGCCGTGTGGGGCAATCAGCCCCAGCATTTT. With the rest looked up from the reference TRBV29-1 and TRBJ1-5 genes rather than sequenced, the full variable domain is SAVISQKPSRDICQRGTSLTIQCQVDSQVTMMFWYRQQPGQSLTLIATANQGSEATYESGFVIDKFPISRPNLTFSTLTVSNMSPEDSSIYLCSAVWGNQPQHFGDGTRLSIL.